The count of the clone carrying this T cell receptor (beta chain) is one. Antigen: not known. The CDR3 sequence is 13 residues long. Germline loops: CDR1 MGHRA, CDR2 YSYEKL. V was trimmed by 0 bases and J by 6 bases, leaving 9 bases between them. The record originates from a study of cytomegalovirus exposure and HLA in healthy donors. Notes on the study in general: Within an earlier analysis, most TCR beta V segments proved productive either about 87% or about 30% of the time. A classifier reportedly called cytomegalovirus status with high sensitivity and specificity. The study put 150 to 200 TCR beta chains on its list as cytomegalovirus-associated.

PCR employed 60 Vbeta and 13 Jbeta primers. TCRdb's table, derived via immunoSEQ multiplex PCR, lists solely in-frame clones and lacks some. The table has hundreds of thousands of clones, approximately 82% seen once. The rearrangement links TRBV4-1 to TRBJ2-7, with D unclear. The sequenced material came from PBMCs. This TCR came from a man in his late teens or twenties in good health and CMV-seronegative. The CDR3 region is CASSQDHGLEQYF. The CDR3 nucleotides read TGCGCCAGCAGCCAAGATCACGGTCTCGAGCAGTACTTC.